This TCR beta chain is drawn from a study of PD-1 blockade in mismatch repair-deficient tumors. On the study more broadly: Patients had around 12 mismatch repair-deficient cancer types, all previously treated and progressing.

Method: immunoSEQ multiplex PCR; TCRdb's copy keeps in-frame clones and lacks some. Seen here are about 14,000 clones, 85% to 90% observed once, and the top ten hold over 9.5%. Time point given: identical roughly ten-day culture without peptide (control). Mismatch repair deficiency was confirmed in all patients, by PCR or immunohistochemistry. Three pembrolizumab responders had their TCRs sequenced. Seven ELISpot-reactive neoantigen peptides each drove an approximately ten-day in vitro stimulation. This CDR3 is built from 15 residues. Germline CDR1 MDHEN, CDR2 SYDVKM. Trimming took 6 bases from V and 4 from J, leaving 18 bases between them. On this clone itself: Its target is not known.

The chain joins TRBV28 to TRBJ1-2; TRBD1 might be the D (5 bases). The sequenced sample was cells cultured in vitro, obtained from a patient treated with pembrolizumab. The origin of this receptor is an adult with mismatch repair-deficient cancer. CDR3 DNA sequence: TGTGCCAGCAGACTCCCTTTGGGGGGGGTCTATGGCTACACCTTC. This gives the protein CASRLPLGGVYGYTF.